This T cell receptor beta chain was sequenced for a study of tumor-infiltrating lymphocytes in localized non-small cell lung cancer. In the study overall: Some samples were collected after neoadjuvant chemotherapy; smokers, never-smokers and several histologies were included.

Study results and caveats: T-cell fraction did not differ between immunotypes IM1 and IM2. Different pieces of the same tissue went to different assays, confounding technical variation with intratumor heterogeneity.

As regards this clone: Its antigen is as yet unknown.

V was clipped by 2 bases and J by 4 bases, with 6 bases between them. CDR1 and CDR2 (germline): SGHVS, FNYEAQ. The CDR3 has 13 residues. Profiled with immunoSEQ multiplex PCR; TCRdb holds only in-frame clones, not every one. The table records more than 15,000 clones, about 70% of them present only once. This chain uses TRBV7-6 with TRBJ1-3; D remains ambiguous. The clonotype originates from a human donor with non-small cell lung cancer. Sequenced sample: lung tumor tissue. CDR3 bases: TGTGCCAGCAGCTTAAGAGCCGGAAACACCATATATTTT. Translating gives CASSLRAGNTIYF. Filled out from reference TRBV7-6 and TRBJ1-3, the complete variable domain reads GAGVSQSPRYKVTKRGQDVALRCDPISGHVSLYWYRQALGQGPEFLTYFNYEAQQDKSGLPNDRFSAERPEGSISTLTIQRTEQRDSAMYRCASSLRAGNTIYFGEGSWLTVV.